These T cell receptor beta chains were read from a single sample in a study of ipilimumab plus nivolumab after autologous stem cell transplantation. TCRdb keeps only in-frame clones here, not all; method: immunoSEQ multiplex PCR. The sample consists of 15,000 to 20,000 clones, 70% to 90% of them appearing once. Here the sequenced sample was PBMCs, taken in a trial of ipilimumab plus nivolumab as post-transplant consolidation. The origin of the receptors is a male donor with diffuse large B-cell lymphoma. Each CDR3 is given with its conserved first and last residue. The D gene is left open where the match is weak. The listing skips clone size in some rows; elsewhere it reads once, few, many or a size class.

CAWSGRGGETQYF TGTGCCTGGAGTGGGAGGGGCGGGGAGACCCAGTACTTC - TRBV30 once TRBJ2-5
CASSPEILRTNSPLHF TGCGCCAGCAGCCCGGAAATCCTCCGGACAAATTCACCCCTCCACTTT - TRBV4-3 - TRBJ1-6
CASSFGRPWRSSGANVLTF TGTGCCAGCAGCTTCGGTAGACCCTGGCGGAGCTCTGGGGCCAACGTCCTGACTTTC - TRBV11-2 - TRBJ2-6
CASRKQGGRPEAFF TGTGCCAGCAGGAAACAGGGTGGACGTCCTGAAGCTTTCTTT - TRBV27 - TRBJ1-1
CASSLVGTAGTQYF TGTGCCAGCAGCTTAGTGGGCACTGCTGGGACCCAGTACTTC - TRBV7-9 once TRBJ2-5
CAISDSVRVTDTQYF TGTGCCATCAGTGACTCCGTCAGGGTAACAGATACGCAGTATTTT - TRBV10-3 once TRBJ2-3
CASSLIGSSGYTF TGTGCCAGCAGCTTAATTGGGTCCTCTGGCTACACCTTC - TRBV13 - TRBJ1-2
CASLGQAHTEAFF TGTGCCAGTCTCGGACAGGCACACACTGAAGCTTTCTTT TRBD1 TRBV19 - TRBJ1-1
CASSGGQGAENEQFF TGTGCCAGCAGCGGCGGACAGGGGGCTGAAAATGAGCAGTTCTTC TRBD1 TRBV7-2 - TRBJ2-1
CASTPGQVNSPLHF TGTGCCAGCACCCCGGGACAGGTGAATTCACCCCTCCACTTT TRBD1 TRBV6-1 - TRBJ1-6
CASSPGTPATGELFF TGTGCCAGCAGCCCCGGGACACCGGCCACCGGGGAGCTGTTTTTT - TRBV7-3 - TRBJ2-2
CAWSVQENSPLHF TGTGCCTGGAGTGTACAAGAAAATTCACCCCTCCACTTT - TRBV30 once TRBJ1-6
CASLLGPLPGGQSNSPLHF TGTGCCAGCCTACTAGGACCGCTGCCGGGGGGACAAAGTAATTCACCCCTCCACTTT - TRBV6-4 - TRBJ1-6
CAWRASGGVGSPLHF TGTGCCTGGAGGGCATCAGGGGGCGTTGGTTCACCCCTCCACTTT TRBD1 TRBV30 - TRBJ1-6
CASSETEIPTGRDYGYTF TGTGCCAGCAGTGAAACCGAAATCCCGACGGGACGCGACTATGGCTACACCTTC - TRBV2 - TRBJ1-2
CASKRGLANEKLFF TGTGCCAGCAAACGGGGGTTGGCTAATGAAAAACTGTTTTTT - TRBV2 - TRBJ1-4
CASSETGQGIFF TGTGCCAGCAGTGAGACAGGGCAGGGGATATTTTTT TRBD1 TRBV6-6 - TRBJ1-5
CASSLRLTGNTEAFF TGCGCCAGCAGCCTACGCCTCACAGGGAACACTGAAGCTTTCTTT - TRBV5-1 - TRBJ1-1
CASSRQGAGYGYTF TGTGCCAGCAGTCGACAGGGGGCCGGGTATGGCTACACCTTC TRBD1 TRBV28 - TRBJ1-2
CASDRDPTYEQYF TGTGCCAGCGACAGGGACCCAACCTACGAGCAGTACTTC TRBD1 TRBV7-2 medium-sized TRBJ2-7
CASSVPGKTEAFF TGTGCCAGCAGTGTACCAGGAAAAACTGAAGCTTTCTTT - TRBV2 once TRBJ1-1
CASNQQGLGNSPLHF TGTGCCAGCAATCAACAGGGTTTGGGCAATTCACCCCTCCACTTT - TRBV6-5 - TRBJ1-6
CASSVLSGFHSPLHF TGTGCCAGCAGTGTTTTATCCGGGTTTCATTCACCCCTCCACTTT - TRBV6-1 - TRBJ1-6
CASSPDRGKALPNQPQHF TGTGCCAGCAGTCCGGACAGGGGGAAGGCTTTGCCGAATCAGCCCCAGCATTTT TRBD1 TRBV2 - TRBJ1-5
CASRDGSYEQYF TGTGCCAGTAGGGACGGCTCCTACGAGCAGTACTTC - TRBV19 - TRBJ2-7
CATPIGYEQYF TGTGCCACCCCCATTGGGTACGAGCAGTACTTC - TRBV6-1 once TRBJ2-7
CASSLYWTGAIYEQYF TGTGCCAGCAGCTTATATTGGACAGGGGCTATCTACGAGCAGTACTTC TRBD1 TRBV7-9 - TRBJ2-7
CASSLGTTYEQYF TGCGCCAGCAGCTTGGGGACAACCTACGAGCAGTACTTC - TRBV5-1 - TRBJ2-7
CATGGQAATNEKLFF TGTGCCACGGGAGGACAGGCAGCAACTAATGAAAAACTGTTTTTT TRBD1 TRBV6-1 few TRBJ1-4
CASSQRASTGRPDTQYF TGTGCCAGCAGCCAAAGAGCTTCGACAGGTAGACCAGATACGCAGTATTTT - TRBV14 - TRBJ2-3
CASSATDRGWAQHF TGTGCCAGCAGCGCCACGGACAGGGGTTGGGCCCAGCATTTT TRBD1 TRBV9 - TRBJ1-5
CASSPPGGGSSYEQYF TGTGCCAGCAGTCCCCCGGGGGGCGGGAGCTCCTACGAGCAGTACTTC - TRBV28 - TRBJ2-7
CASSPTGLAGLAQYF TGTGCCAGCAGCCCAACTGGACTAGCGGGGTTAGCCCAGTACTTC TRBD2 TRBV9 - TRBJ2-5
CASSSAPKRHNEQFF TGTGCCAGCAGCTCGGCACCCAAGCGCCACAATGAGCAGTTCTTC - TRBV7-9 once TRBJ2-1
CAINLGQGGTEAFF TGTGCCATCAACCTAGGACAGGGAGGGACTGAAGCTTTCTTT TRBD1 TRBV10-3 few TRBJ1-1
CASKGDSNTEAFF TGTGCCAGTAAAGGGGACAGCAACACTGAAGCTTTCTTT TRBD1 TRBV2 once TRBJ1-1
CASSGTPSSYEQYF TGTGCCAGCAGCGGGACCCCGAGCTCCTACGAGCAGTACTTC - TRBV9 - TRBJ2-7
CASSLESGFNEKLFF TGTGCCAGCAGCTTAGAGTCAGGGTTTAATGAAAAACTGTTTTTT - TRBV7-3 - TRBJ1-4
CASSLVRGSNQPQHF TGTGCCAGCAGTTTAGTCAGGGGCAGCAATCAGCCCCAGCATTTT - TRBV27 - TRBJ1-5
CASGIGAGRDQPQHF TGTGCCAGCGGGATTGGGGCAGGGCGAGATCAGCCCCAGCATTTT - TRBV7-9 - TRBJ1-5
CASSPEGAGSGYTF TGTGCCAGCTCACCCGAGGGGGCAGGTAGTGGCTACACCTTC TRBD1 TRBV18 - TRBJ1-2